Presented here are 18 T cell receptor beta chains from one specimen sequenced in a study of blood T cell repertoires in COVID-19. The table came from immunoSEQ multiplex PCR; TCRdb's copy has only in-frame clones and leaves some out. This table has about 160,000 clones, about 90% appearing once. The sequenced material came from peripheral blood. These receptors all come from a man younger than 45 with COVID-19, enrolled during active disease.

This CDR3 reads CASSQATGAGEAFF. The CDR3 coding sequence is TGCGCCAGCAGCCAGGCCACAGGGGCGGGTGAAGCTTTCTTT. V usage is TRBV5-1 and J usage is TRBJ1-1; 7 bases map to TRBD1. The CDR3 totals 14 residues. With V trimmed by 4 bases and J by 7 bases, 10 bases remained unmatched. Germline-derived CDR1 and CDR2 are SGHRS and YFSETQ.

This chain joins TRBV4-1 and TRBJ1-2; TRBD1 matches at 9 bases. V shed 7 bases and J 1 base; nucleotides not matched to a gene: 7. CDR1 and CDR2 from the germline V gene are MGHRA and YSYEKL. This CDR3 is built from 15 residues. CDR3 amino acids: CASTIGTGNNYGYTF. CDR3 nucleotide sequence: TGCGCCAGCACTATAGGGACAGGGAATAACTATGGCTACACCTTC.

The V gene is TRBV5-1, the J gene TRBJ1-2, with 9 bases that match TRBD1. Germline V gene data show CDR1 as SGHRS and CDR2 as YFSETQ. The CDR3 covers 16 residues. J gave up 4 bases and V 7 bases, and 14 bases lay outside the gene matches. CDR3 nucleotides: TGCGCCAGCGGGCGGACAGGGGAAGCAGACTCCTATGGCTACACCTTC. This gives the protein CASGRTGEADSYGYTF.

A single count supports this clone. J is TRBJ2-7 and V is TRBV7-9; 9 nucleotides match TRBD2. Per germline, CDR1 SEHNR and CDR2 FQNEAQ (reference sequence). The CDR3 runs to 13 residues. Trimming at V came to 0 bases and at J to 6 bases, leaving 0 bases not matched to a gene. CDR3 nucleotide sequence: TGTGCCAGCAGCTTAGCGGGACTAGCCGAGCAGTACTTC. Translating it yields CASSLAGLAEQYF.

The chain employs TRBV3-1 (or the pseudogene TRBV3-2) and TRBJ2-1; tentative D call: TRBD2 (6 bases). The CDR3 totals 18 residues. Trimming removed 3 bases from V and 4 bases from J, with 22 bases in between. The germline gives CDR1 LGHDT, CDR2 YNNKEL (reference sequence). The CDR3 reads CASSHSLGASDQYNEQFF. In DNA, the CDR3 is TGTGCCAGCAGCCACTCACTTGGGGCTAGCGACCAATACAATGAGCAGTTCTTC.

The chain recombines TRBV28 with TRBJ2-1; TRBD1 agrees at 9 bases. Unmatched junction bases numbered 13, after V lost 6 bases and J lost 4 bases. CDR1 is MDHEN and CDR2 is SYDVKM in the germline V gene. The CDR3 consists of 17 residues. The chain's CDR3 is CASSPYGTGPFYNEQFF. Here the CDR3 DNA reads TGTGCCAGCAGCCCCTACGGGACAGGGCCATTTTACAATGAGCAGTTCTTC.

This clone was seen just once. This rearrangement joins TRBV7-9 to TRBJ1-5; D is unresolved. CDR1 SEHNR and CDR2 FQNEAQ come from the germline V gene (reference sequence). This CDR3 is built from 16 residues. Trimming stripped 4 bases from V and 2 bases from J, with 15 bases between. The CDR3 loop is CASSSTAALGNQPQHF. The CDR3 DNA reads as TGTGCCAGCAGCTCTACCGCGGCCCTGGGCAATCAGCCCCAGCATTTT. Complete variable domain (other parts from reference TRBV7-9 and TRBJ1-5): DTGVSQNPRHKITKRGQNVTFRCDPISEHNRLYWYRQTLGQGPEFLTYFQNEAQLEKSRLLSDRFSAERPKGSFSTLEIQRTEQGDSAMYLCASSSTAALGNQPQHFGDGTRLSIL.

The CDR3 protein is CASSDYRDRRYF. The CDR3 region has the DNA TGTGCCAGCAGTGACTACCGGGACAGACGTTACTTC. The chain links TRBV6-2 or TRBV6-3 to TRBJ2-7; 7 nucleotides agree with TRBD1. The length of the CDR3 is 12 residues. Germline V gene sequence: CDR1 MNHEY, CDR2 SVGEGT. V was clipped by 5 bases and J by 13 bases; unmatched bases: 11.

The chain couples TRBV6-5 to TRBJ2-1, with 7 bases identical to TRBD1. V shed 6 bases, J shed 7 bases, and the junction held 9 bases outside the gene matches. In germline, CDR1 is MNHEY, CDR2 SVGAGI. This CDR3 has 14 residues. The CDR3 DNA is TGTGCCAGCAGCGACCATATACAGGGGAATGAGCAGTTCTTC. Protein sequence: CASSDHIQGNEQFF.

This chain links TRBV7-8 with TRBJ1-2; 8 bases match TRBD1. V lost 5 bases and J lost 5; bases outside the gene matches: 13. This CDR3 is 16 amino acids long. Germline V lookup: CDR1 SGHVS, CDR2 FQNEAQ. The CDR3 loop reads CASSPTGQGAAYGYTF. The CDR3 DNA sequence: TGTGCCAGCAGCCCAACGGGGCAGGGGGCGGCTTATGGCTACACCTTC.

The chain is built from TRBV5-1 and TRBJ2-1; D perhaps matches TRBD2 (6 bases). This CDR3 region has 15 residues. From germline, CDR1 is SGHRS and CDR2 YFSETQ. Deletions cut 0 bases from V and 3 bases from J, with 10 bases between. For the CDR3, the DNA is TGCGCCAGCAGCTTGGGGGGTAGCGGCTACAATGAGCAGTTCTTC. It specifies CASSLGGSGYNEQFF.

The genes are TRBV6-5 and TRBJ1-1; 7 nucleotides align to TRBD1. Germline CDR1 and CDR2: MNHEY and SVGAGI. Trimming removed 0 bases from V and 0 bases from J; junction bases left unmatched: 1. The CDR3 has 15 residues. CDR3 DNA: TGTGCCAGCAGTTACTCGGGGACAGTGAACACTGAAGCTTTCTTT. Translated, it gives CASSYSGTVNTEAFF.

The chain is built from TRBV25-1 and TRBJ2-1; D not resolved. This CDR3 is built from 13 residues. V lost 0 bases to trimming and J lost 8 bases, with 8 bases between them. CDR1 and CDR2 (germline): MGHDK, SYGVNS. Here the CDR3 DNA reads TGTGCCAGCAGTGAATATTATGAGCATGAGCAGTTCTTC. It codes for CASSEYYEHEQFF.

The chain is built from TRBV7-8 and TRBJ2-2; TRBD1 matches 10 bases. CDR3 length: 18 residues. Germline V gene sequence: CDR1 SGHVS, CDR2 FQNEAQ. Unmatched junction bases numbered 13, after V lost 6 bases and J lost 3 bases. The CDR3, as DNA: TGTGCCAGCAGGCCGGGACAGGGGATTGGGAGGTACACCGGGGAGCTGTTTTTT. It yields the protein CASRPGQGIGRYTGELFF. Variable domain in full (rest from reference TRBV7-8 and TRBJ2-2): GAGVSQSPRYKVAKRGQDVALRCDPISGHVSLFWYQQALGQGPEFLTYFQNEAQLDKSGLPSDRFFAERPEGSVSTLKIQRTQQEDSAVYLCASRPGQGIGRYTGELFFGEGSRLTVL.

J is TRBJ2-1 and V is TRBV15, with 7 bases lining up with TRBD2. V gave up 6 bases and J gave up 4 bases; unmatched junction bases: 15. The germline V gene has CDR1 LNHNV and CDR2 YYDKDF (reference sequence). This CDR3 is 17 amino acids long. This CDR3 is CATSPPLGASGYNEQFF. The CDR3 coding sequence is TGTGCCACCAGTCCTCCTCTCGGGGCTAGCGGTTACAATGAGCAGTTCTTC.

The chain uses TRBV19 and TRBJ2-3, with TRBD2 as a possible D gene (6 bases). Per the germline V gene, CDR1 is LNHDA and CDR2 is SQIVND (reference sequence). The V end lost 5 bases, the J end lost 3 bases, and 15 bases lay between the germline ends. The CDR3 covers 15 residues. The CDR3 nucleotides read TGTGCCAGTAGTCTAACGGGAGTGTCAACAGATACGCAGTATTTT. Translation: CASSLTGVSTDTQYF.

The rearrangement links TRBV24-1 to TRBJ2-3, with a possible D match to TRBD1 (6 bases). Germline V gene sequence: CDR1 KGHDR, CDR2 SFDVKD. V lost 4 bases and J lost 6, with 13 bases in between. The CDR3 is 14 residues long. CDR3 nucleotide sequence: TGTGCCACCAGTGAACTACAGGGCAGGGATACGCAGTATTTT. This sequence encodes CATSELQGRDTQYF.

This clone was detected only once. This chain connects TRBV6-5 to TRBJ1-4, with D possibly being TRBD1 (6 bases). Trimming shortened V by 6 bases and J by 8 bases, and 16 bases separated the two germline ends. The CDR3 loop spans 14 amino acids. CDR1 is MNHEY and CDR2 is SVGAGI in the germline V gene. Written as DNA, the CDR3 is TGTGCCAGCAGATATACAGGGAGTAACGAAAAACTGTTTTTT. This gives the protein CASRYTGSNEKLFF.